The present T cell receptor (beta chain) was sequenced within a study of T cell responses to AZD1222 COVID-19 vaccine. Across the study: The study pooled second doses at about 4 or about 12 weeks. The study's findings and limits: Just a handful of AZD1222 recipients tested seropositive at baseline. Reportedly, nearly half of unique spike TCRs recognized epitopes outside B.1.351/B.1.1.7 mutations. Repertoire samples came only from after the peak T cell response.

Produced via immunoSEQ multiplex PCR; TCRdb's table is partial and in-frame only. This table holds 66,000 or so clones, roughly 87% found once. The CDR3 contains 15 residues. Germline V lookup: CDR1 SGHTA, CDR2 FQGTGA. J lost 1 base, V lost 4 bases, and 2 bases had no gene match. This clone was recorded once. Its antigen is still unknown. The specimen was peripheral blood, collected on day 0 of AZD1222 vaccination. The source of this sequence is an adult in good health. The V gene is TRBV7-3, the J gene TRBJ2-3, with TRBD2 matching 10 bases. CDR3 nucleotide sequence: TGTGCCAGCAGCTATGGGACTAGCGGCACAGATACGCAGTATTTT. It yields the protein CASSYGTSGTDTQYF.